A selection of T cell receptor beta chains follows, all from one sample in a study of shared clonotypes between healthy human individuals. Profiled with immunoSEQ multiplex PCR; TCRdb holds only in-frame clones, not every one. The table shows 1 million to 1.2 million clones, with 60% to 80% occurring only once. The sequenced material came from memory CD4+ T cells from PBMCs. The source of these receptors is a man younger than 35 in good health. Some clones in this sample may be carry-over from other donors' samples. Each CDR3 is given with its conserved first and last residue. A D gene is named only where the DNA matches it firmly. Size is omitted from some rows. Given values are once, few, many or a class for expanded clones.

j_call	v_call	clone_size	d_call	cdr3_aa	cdr3_nt
TRBJ1-2	TRBV9	.	TRBD1	CASSGRDSNYGYTF	TGTGCCAGCAGCGGCCGGGACAGCAACTATGGCTACACCTTC
TRBJ1-2	TRBV6-6	.	.	CASSPRLRDTGGSYTF	TGTGCCAGCAGCCCCAGGTTGAGGGACACAGGTGGAAGCTACACCTTC
TRBJ2-3	TRBV6-5	.	TRBD1	CASSWDRGTDTQYF	TGTGCCAGCAGTTGGGACAGGGGAACAGATACGCAGTATTTT
TRBJ2-3	TRBV25-1	.	TRBD2	CASSEWVAGAPDTQYF	TGTGCCAGCAGTGAATGGGTAGCGGGAGCCCCAGATACGCAGTATTTT
TRBJ2-1	TRBV12-1	.	.	CASSFEENEQFF	TGTGCCAGCAGCTTTGAAGAGAATGAGCAGTTCTTC
TRBJ2-3	TRBV2	.	.	CASSVRTDTQYF	TGTGCCAGCAGTGTGAGGACAGATACGCAGTATTTT
TRBJ2-7	TRBV13	.	TRBD2	CASSLREGMRQYF	TGTGCCAGCAGCTTACGGGAGGGAATGAGGCAGTACTTC
TRBJ1-5	TRBV2	.	.	CASSGWQSSNQPQHF	TGTGCCAGCAGTGGATGGCAATCGAGCAATCAGCCCCAGCATTTT
TRBJ1-2	TRBV6-5	.	TRBD1	CASSSLRAGGGGYTF	TGTGCCAGCAGTTCCCTCCGGGCAGGGGGAGGTGGCTACACCTTC
TRBJ2-7	TRBV5-1	.	TRBD1	CASSFRDRGYEQYF	TGCGCCAGCAGCTTTAGGGACAGGGGGTACGAGCAGTACTTC
TRBJ1-3	TRBV5-4	few	.	CASSRTLSGNTIYF	TGTGCCAGCAGCCGCACGCTCTCTGGAAACACCATATATTTT
TRBJ1-5	TRBV6-6	.	.	CASSSGTRIDPQHF	TGTGCCAGCAGTTCGGGGACAAGAATCGACCCCCAGCATTTT
TRBJ2-7	TRBV5-6	.	.	CASSLQAYEQYF	TGTGCCAGCAGCCTTCAAGCCTACGAGCAGTACTTC
TRBJ2-3	TRBV5-4	once	.	CASSRDTDTQYF	TGTGCCAGCAGCAGGGACACAGATACGCAGTATTTT
TRBJ2-1	TRBV4-2	.	TRBD2	CASSQEGRETEQFF	TGTGCCAGCAGCCAAGAAGGGCGGGAGACTGAGCAGTTCTTC
TRBJ2-7	TRBV28	.	.	CASSPGRSYEQYF	TGTGCCAGCAGCCCAGGCCGCTCCTACGAGCAGTACTTC
TRBJ2-1	TRBV18	.	.	CASSPLLGRGLGSYNEQFF	TGTGCCAGCTCACCACTGCTGGGTCGGGGACTGGGATCCTACAATGAGCAGTTCTTC
TRBJ1-4	TRBV27	.	TRBD1	CASSLGRGLGEKLFF	TGTGCCAGCAGTTTAGGCAGGGGGCTTGGAGAAAAACTGTTTTTT
TRBJ2-2	TRBV18	.	TRBD1	CASSLFSGTENTGELFF	TGTGCCAGCTCACTCTTTTCCGGGACAGAGAACACCGGGGAGCTGTTTTTT
TRBJ2-3	TRBV6-1	.	.	CASGQRDTQYF	TGTGCCAGCGGACAAAGGGATACGCAGTATTTT
TRBJ1-5	TRBV6-1	.	TRBD1	CASSDRVGGNQPQHF	TGTGCCAGCAGCGACAGGGTGGGCGGCAATCAGCCCCAGCATTTT
TRBJ2-7	TRBV2	.	.	CASSLQNYEQYF	TGTGCCAGCAGTCTACAGAACTACGAGCAGTACTTC
TRBJ1-5	TRBV6-1	.	.	CASSGYRASNQPQHF	TGTGCCAGCAGTGGTTACCGGGCCTCCAATCAGCCCCAGCATTTT
TRBJ2-4	TRBV5-8	once	TRBD2	CASRPPGLAGGSQYF	TGTGCCAGCAGACCCCCGGGACTAGCGGGAGGATCGCAGTACTTC
TRBJ1-2	TRBV6-5	once	TRBD1	CASSYGQGDGYTF	TGTGCCAGCAGTTACGGGCAGGGGGACGGCTACACCTTC